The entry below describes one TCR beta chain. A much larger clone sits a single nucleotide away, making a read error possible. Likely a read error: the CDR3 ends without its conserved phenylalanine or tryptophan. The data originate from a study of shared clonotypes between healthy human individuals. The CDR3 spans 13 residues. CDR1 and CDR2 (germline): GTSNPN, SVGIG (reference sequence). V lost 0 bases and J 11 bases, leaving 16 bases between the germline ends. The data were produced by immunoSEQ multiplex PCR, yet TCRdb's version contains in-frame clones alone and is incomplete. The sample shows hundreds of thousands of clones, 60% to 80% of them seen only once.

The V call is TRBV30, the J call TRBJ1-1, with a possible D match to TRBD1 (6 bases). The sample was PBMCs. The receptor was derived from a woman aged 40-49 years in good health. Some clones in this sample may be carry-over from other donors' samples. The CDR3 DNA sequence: TGTGCCTGGAGTGTAGGGGGGAGTTGGTCGGCTTTCTCT. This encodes CAWSVGGSWSAFS.